This entry lists 16 T cell receptor beta chains sequenced from one sample in a study of blood T cell repertoires in COVID-19 (dated by TCRdb to the early 2020s). Library preparation was by the immunoSEQ multiplex PCR assay. TCRdb took this table from immuneACCESS and kept in-frame rearrangements with V and J called. Such tables lack part of the clones; where checked against another copy, unresolved V genes explain under half of the gap, and the rest is unexplained. The sample table contains roughly 53,000 clones; only one count was recorded for roughly nine tenths of them. The ten largest clones represent 1.6% of the sample. Sequencing was done on a sample of peripheral blood. The receptors were gathered from a man aged 55 to 69 with acute or convalescent COVID-19.

The V and J genes are TRBV5-6 and TRBJ1-2; the match to TRBD1 covers 7 bases. Germline V gene lookup returns CDR1 SGHDT and CDR2 YYEEEE. There are 14 residues in the CDR3. V lost 5 bases to trimming and J lost 3 bases; unmatched junction nucleotides: 7. The CDR3 DNA reads TGTGCCAGCAGGATAAGGGGGCGCGACTATGGCTACACCTTC. This sequence encodes CASRIRGRDYGYTF.

J is TRBJ2-1 and V is TRBV12-5, with D possibly matching TRBD1 (6 bases). With 10 bases removed from V and 8 bases from J, the gap between germline ends came to 18 bases. This CDR3 has 13 residues. Germline CDR1 and CDR2: LGHNT and FRNRAP. CDR3 sequence (DNA): TGTGCTACCGCGGTGGGGGCGAGCGATGAGCAGTTCTTC. Translating gives CATAVGASDEQFF.

The chain recombines TRBV6-6 with TRBJ1-2; 10 bases line up with TRBD1. Looked up from germline, CDR1 is MNHNY and CDR2 is SVGAGI (reference sequence). The V segment lost 6 bases and the J segment 5 bases; nucleotides outside the gene matches: 3. The CDR3 consists of 13 residues. CDR3 region: CASRGDRGYGYTF. The CDR3, as DNA: TGTGCCAGCAGAGGGGACAGGGGATATGGCTACACCTTC.

V usage is TRBV9 and J usage is TRBJ2-3; D unclear. Deletions cut 0 bases from V and 5 bases from J, with 10 bases between. CDR1 is SGDLS, CDR2 YYNGEE, per germline. The CDR3 covers 14 residues. The CDR3 is CASSVVPRGDTQYF. CDR3 DNA: TGTGCCAGCAGCGTAGTTCCCCGCGGAGATACGCAGTATTTT.

The chain uses TRBV5-4 and TRBJ1-4; D not certain. V lost 2 bases to trimming and J lost 7 bases, with 9 bases between them. CDR1 is SGHNT and CDR2 is YYREEE in the germline V gene (reference sequence). CDR3 length equals 13 residues. The CDR3 loop reads CASSLELAEKLFF. CDR3 DNA sequence: TGTGCCAGCAGCTTAGAACTAGCTGAAAAACTGTTTTTT. Based on the CDR3 plus reference TRBV5-4 and TRBJ1-4, the full variable domain is ETGVTQSPTHLIKTRGQQVTLRCSSQSGHNTVSWYQQALGQGPQFIFQYYREEENGRGNFPPRFSGLQFPNYSSELNVNALELDDSALYLCASSLELAEKLFFGSGTQLSVL.

This clone was seen just once. V gene TRBV11-2 combines with J gene TRBJ2-3, with D maybe TRBD2 (6 bases). This CDR3 has 13 amino acids. Germline CDR1 and CDR2: SGHAT and FQNNGV. V dropped 7 bases and J dropped 9 bases, with 17 bases sitting between them. CDR3 DNA sequence: TGTGCCAGCAACCTTAGGACTACGGCGACGCAGTATTTT. It codes for CASNLRTTATQYF.

In this sample, this clone turned up a few times. The chain combines TRBV9 with TRBJ1-3; a possible D gene is TRBD1 (6 bases). Germline V gene data show CDR1 as SGDLS and CDR2 as YYNGEE. The CDR3 extends over 16 amino acids. Trimming took 0 bases from V and 0 from J, leaving 10 bases between them. CDR3 protein: CASSVETGYSGNTIYF. CDR3 sequence (DNA): TGTGCCAGCAGCGTAGAGACAGGCTACTCTGGAAACACCATATATTTT.

V usage is TRBV20-1 and J usage is TRBJ2-7; D is unclear. Between the trimmed V and J ends, which lost 3 bases and 3 bases, there was a span of 9 bases. The germline V gene encodes CDR1 DFQATT and CDR2 SNEGSKA (reference sequence). The CDR3 loop spans 12 amino acids. The CDR3 sequence is CSASRQNYEQYF. CDR3 coding DNA: TGCAGTGCTAGTCGCCAGAACTACGAGCAGTACTTC.

The J gene is TRBJ2-1, the V gene TRBV18, with D maybe TRBD1 (5 bases). Germline V lookup: CDR1 KGHSH, CDR2 LQKENI. There are 13 residues in the CDR3. V was shortened by 4 bases and J by 8 bases, with 12 bases between the two germline ends. CDR3 in DNA: TGTGCCAGCTCACGCGAAGGGGCGGATGAGCAGTTCTTC. Its translation: CASSREGADEQFF. The entire variable domain, with the rest obtained from reference TRBV18 and TRBJ2-1, is as follows: NAGVMQNPRHLVRRRGQEARLRCSPMKGHSHVYWYRQLPEEGLKFMVYLQKENIIDESGMPKERFSAEFPKEGPSILRIQQVVRGDSAAYFCASSREGADEQFFGPGTRLTVL.

The rearrangement links TRBV5-8 to TRBJ1-4; no clear D gene. The CDR3 runs to 15 residues. Germline CDR1 SGHTS, CDR2 YDEGEE. The V gene lost 0 bases and the J gene lost 8 bases, with 14 bases spanning the gap. The CDR3 DNA reads TGTGCCAGCAGCTTGGCGCGGGGTGTCAGCGAAAAACTGTTTTTT. As protein: CASSLARGVSEKLFF. The full variable domain, its missing parts supplied by reference TRBV5-8 and TRBJ1-4, is EAGVTQSPTHLIKTRGQQATLRCSPISGHTSVYWYQQALGLGLQFLLWYDEGEERNRGNFPPRFSGRQFPNYSSELNVNALELEDSALYLCASSLARGVSEKLFFGSGTQLSVL.

The genes are TRBV12-2 and TRBJ2-7; TRBD2, as called in the table, went unchecked against the DNA. TRBV12-2 corresponds to a pseudogene. The CDR3 spans 18 residues. CDR3 nucleotides: TGTGCAAGTCGCTTAGGTCCCCCGGGAACCTCTCATATATACGAGCAGTACTTC. Amino acid sequence: CASRLGPPGTSHIYEQYF.

This clone appeared once. The rearrangement joins TRBV4-1 to TRBJ1-1, with D uncertain. Deletions cut 1 base from V and 2 bases from J, with 11 bases between. CDR1 is MGHRA, CDR2 YSYEKL, per germline. This CDR3 has 15 amino acids. In DNA form, the CDR3 reads TGCGCCAGCAGCCAAGCACACCGGGGTAACACTGAAGCTTTCTTT. Protein sequence: CASSQAHRGNTEAFF.

The chain combines TRBV5-6 with TRBJ2-3; 14 nucleotides agree with TRBD2. Germline V gene data show CDR1 as SGHDT and CDR2 as YYEEEE. Trimming removed 4 bases from V and 3 bases from J; junction bases left unmatched: 7. CDR3 length: 17 amino acids. In DNA, the CDR3 is TGTGCCAGCAGCCCGACTAGCGGGGGGGTAAGAACAGATACGCAGTATTTT. This encodes CASSPTSGGVRTDTQYF. The variable domain in full, with the rest retrieved from reference TRBV5-6 and TRBJ2-3, is DAGVTQSPTHLIKTRGQQVTLRCSPKSGHDTVSWYQQALGQGPQFIFQYYEEEERQRGNFPDRFSGHQFPNYSSELNVNALLLGDSALYLCASSPTSGGVRTDTQYFGPGTRLTVL.

The chain couples TRBV11-2 to TRBJ1-3; D unclear. Trimming took 5 bases from V and 0 from J, leaving 14 bases between them. From germline, CDR1 is SGHAT and CDR2 FQNNGV. The CDR3 has 16 amino acids. The CDR3 protein is CASSPGGLNSGNTIYF. Here the CDR3 DNA reads TGTGCCAGCAGCCCAGGTGGGCTGAACTCTGGAAACACCATATATTTT.

DNA for the CDR3: TGTGCCAGCAGCGTAGCCCCTTCTCCCCCTTCCGAGCAGTACTTC. Encoded protein: CASSVAPSPPSEQYF. The rearrangement joins TRBV9 to TRBJ2-7; D unresolved. This CDR3 comprises 15 residues. Trimming removed 0 bases from V and 6 bases from J, with 16 bases in between. Germline CDR1 reads SGDLS; CDR2 reads YYNGEE.

This rearrangement joins TRBV18 to TRBJ1-1, with TRBD1 as a possible D gene (6 bases). Germline-derived CDR1 and CDR2 are KGHSH and LQKENI. The CDR3 contains 15 residues. Deletions cut 8 bases from V and 0 bases from J, with 16 bases between. The CDR3, as DNA: TGTGCCAGCAATGGGCAGGGACAAATGAACACTGAAGCTTTCTTT. It is translated as CASNGQGQMNTEAFF.